This T cell receptor (beta chain) stems from a study of blood T cell repertoires in COVID-19. Study overall: Sources were T cells, B-cell-depleted T cells, or PBMCs; the material itself was cDNA or gDNA.

Participants spanned ages about 18 to 100 years and resided in fewer than 30 US areas. CDR3 length: 15 residues. CDR1 and CDR2 from the germline V gene are SGHVS and FQNEAQ. The V and J ends lost 2 bases and 6 bases, in that order; junction bases with no gene match: 7. Methods used by the authors: Reference gene primer amplification in the assay estimated nucleated cell counts. Repertoires were generated with immunoSEQ multiplex PCR, while TCRdb's copy carries only in-frame clones and drops some. V and J calls and clone size are given by that table; D and trimming were obtained from the DNA. The sample records about 130,000 clones, approximately 86% being singletons.

The receptor comes from a woman in her 50s who had recovered from COVID-19. What was sequenced was PBMCs or T cells enriched from blood (not recorded which). The V gene is TRBV7-8, the J gene TRBJ2-7; 10 bases align to TRBD1. CDR3 amino acids: CASSLRDRGRGEQYF. In nucleotides, the CDR3 is TGTGCCAGCAGCTTAAGGGACAGGGGAAGAGGCGAGCAGTACTTC.